This is a list of T cell receptor beta chains from one sample in a study of T cells in Graves' hyperthyroidism and ophthalmopathy. TCRdb reprocessed the multiplex PCR reads via MiXCR and lists one record per CDR3 protein. The sample lists about 350,000 distinct CDR3 sequences; roughly 13% were seen once. Sequencing was performed on blood. These receptors all stem from a woman in her 30s with Graves' hyperthyroidism. Each CDR3 is given with its conserved first and last residue.

v_call | cdr3_aa
TRBV3-1 | CASSQSEATDTQYF
TRBV9 | CASSVGGHSYTDTQYF
TRBV7-9 | CASTKTAATREQYF
TRBV10-3 | CAIGVAGELFF
TRBV12-3/TRBV12-4 | CASSLRSGGTDTQYF
TRBV4-3 | CASSQLLAGGGSEQYF
TRBV3-1 | CASSPRQFKETQYF
TRBV20-1 | CSGEGGRAETDEQYF
TRBV6-5 | CASSYRGPPYQETQYF
TRBV5-4 | CASSWTEGSTSEQFF